This T cell receptor (beta chain) emerged from a study of radiation and T cells in renal cell carcinoma. Points from the study as a whole: From baseline, blood top tumor clonotypes peaked at 2 weeks post-radiation.

With regard to this clone: The antigen is unknown.

This CDR3 is 15 amino acids long. V lost 5 bases, J lost 3 bases, and 17 bases lay in between. Germline CDR1 is SGHTA and CDR2 is FQGNSA. As to time point: blood 4 weeks post-SBRT, at nephrectomy. The treatment was: 15 Gy SBRT to primary tumor, nephrectomy 4 weeks later. Nephrectomy followed 15 Gy stereotactic body radiation by 4 weeks. Sequencing was performed with immunoSEQ multiplex PCR; in TCRdb, only in-frame clones are kept and a portion is missing. The table records about 43,000 clones, over 80% of them present only once. J is TRBJ2-7 and V is TRBV7-2, with D possibly TRBD2 on 7 matching bases. This sequence originates from a woman between 65 and 79 years old with renal cell carcinoma. Sequencing used blood, obtained from a patient whose treatment included radiotherapy and nephrectomy. CDR3 bases: TGTGCCAGCAGCCCCTCATGGGGAGGGGGCTACGAGCAGTACTTC. Its translation is CASSPSWGGGYEQYF.